This T cell receptor beta chain was recorded in a study of OX40 agonist ivuxolimab in advanced cancers. About the research overall: Every 2 weeks, patients received ivuxolimab intravenously, dosed at 0.01 to 10 mg/kg. Partial response was recorded in three patients: one hepatocellular carcinoma and two cutaneous melanoma cases. Study observations and caveats: Antigens targeted by the expanded peripheral T cells were not determined.

Germline CDR1 is LNHDA and CDR2 is SQIVND (reference sequence). CDR3 length: 14 residues. Trimming cost V 4 bases and J 6 bases, with 12 bases left between them. A remark on this clone: Its antigen is unidentified.

The protocol was immunoSEQ multiplex PCR, while the TCRdb copy is restricted to in-frame clones and leaves out a portion. Among 17,000 or so clones listed, roughly 87% were seen once. The receptor was derived from an adult with an advanced solid tumor such as melanoma, head and neck, liver or kidney cancer. The material sequenced was CD4+ or CD8+ T cells sorted from blood, taken in a trial of the OX40 agonist ivuxolimab. The chain combines TRBV19 with TRBJ2-2, with D perhaps matching TRBD2 (5 bases). This CDR3 reads CASSSPLGAGELFF. The DNA of the CDR3 is TGTGCCAGTAGTAGCCCCTTGGGAGCCGGGGAGCTGTTTTTT.